A selection of T cell receptor beta chains follows, all from one sample in a study of blood T cell repertoires in COVID-19. TCRdb's copy holds only in-frame clones and misses some; the assay was immunoSEQ multiplex PCR. The sample gives about 330,000 clones, more than 85% of which show up once; roughly 1% is in the top ten. The specimen was PBMCs or T cells enriched from blood (not recorded which). The receptors originated from a woman aged 25 to 45 who had recovered from COVID-19. Both conserved end residues are part of each CDR3. The D gene is left open where the match is weak. The size entry is marked missing in some rows and otherwise reads once, few, many or a size class.

D	J	V	size	CDR3	DNA
.	TRBJ2-1	TRBV6-5	.	CASSYSAGLNEQFF	TGTGCCAGCAGTTACTCGGCAGGGCTTAATGAGCAGTTCTTC
.	TRBJ1-5	TRBV28	.	CASSPSSRGEGQPQHF	TGTGCCAGCAGTCCTTCCTCACGGGGAGAAGGTCAGCCCCAGCATTTT
.	TRBJ1-2	TRBV5-5	.	CASSLVEGSGLGGYTF	TGTGCCAGCAGCTTGGTGGAGGGCTCAGGCCTAGGGGGCTACACCTTC
.	TRBJ2-1	TRBV11-2	once	CASSSITSANEQFF	TGTGCCAGCAGCTCGATAACAAGCGCCAATGAGCAGTTCTTC
.	TRBJ1-5	TRBV6-1	.	CASSESGYEPQHF	TGTGCCAGCAGTGAATCAGGGTATGAGCCCCAGCATTTT
.	TRBJ1-2	TRBV24-1	once	CATSDSGDGYGYTF	TGTGCCACCAGTGATTCGGGGGACGGCTATGGCTACACCTTC
TRBD2	TRBJ2-2	TRBV11-3	.	CASSLSRGGAPGELFF	TGTGCCAGCAGCTTATCACGGGGGGGCGCCCCCGGGGAGCTGTTTTTT
.	TRBJ2-1	TRBV11-3	.	CASSPTDGSSYNEQFF	TGTGCCAGCAGCCCGACGGACGGGAGCTCCTACAATGAGCAGTTCTTC
.	TRBJ1-4	TRBV28	.	CASLGGTGFLMFF	TGTGCCAGCCTAGGGGGAACCGGATTTCTGATGTTTTTT
TRBD1	TRBJ1-2	TRBV20-1	.	CSASPGGNYGYTF	TGCAGTGCTAGTCCAGGGGGCAACTATGGCTACACCTTC
.	TRBJ2-1	TRBV30	.	CAWSAPFGEEQFF	TGTGCCTGGAGTGCTCCCTTTGGGGAGGAGCAGTTCTTC
TRBD1	TRBJ1-6	TRBV3-1/TRBV3-2	.	CASSQGDRGSYNSPLHF	TGTGCCAGCAGCCAAGGCGACAGGGGATCCTATAATTCACCCCTCCACTTT
.	TRBJ1-4	TRBV5-1	.	CASSFRVNEKLFF	TGCGCCAGCAGCTTCAGGGTAAATGAAAAACTGTTTTTT
TRBD1	TRBJ2-2	TRBV4-3	.	CASSQGRTGTGELFF	TGCGCCAGCAGCCAAGGGAGGACAGGCACCGGGGAGCTGTTTTTT
TRBD1	TRBJ1-1	TRBV5-6	.	CASSLGQGQAFF	TGTGCCAGCAGCTTGGGACAGGGACAAGCTTTCTTT